The 9 T cell receptor beta chains reported below all come from one sample, sequenced in a study of control samples from healthy donors and cancer patients. The protocol was immunoSEQ multiplex PCR, while the TCRdb copy is restricted to in-frame clones and leaves out a portion. This table holds about 40,000 clones, 92% found once. Specimen: blood. Receptors were obtained from a woman aged 45-65 years in good health.

V gene TRBV5-4 combines with J gene TRBJ2-3, with 8 bases matching TRBD2. The CDR3 has 15 amino acids. Germline trimming cut 2 bases from V and 5 bases from J; bases unmatched to any gene: 7. Germline V gene data show CDR1 as SGHNT and CDR2 as YYREEE (reference sequence). In nucleotides, the CDR3 is TGTGCCAGCAGCTTCGGGAGGGGAGTTCGAGATACGCAGTATTTT. It translates to CASSFGRGVRDTQYF. Full variable domain (outside the CDR3, taken from reference TRBV5-4 and TRBJ2-3): ETGVTQSPTHLIKTRGQQVTLRCSSQSGHNTVSWYQQALGQGPQFIFQYYREEENGRGNFPPRFSGLQFPNYSSELNVNALELDDSALYLCASSFGRGVRDTQYFGPGTRLTVL.

V is TRBV5-8 and J is TRBJ1-4; no clear D gene. The CDR3 is 14 residues long. In germline, CDR1 is SGHTS, CDR2 YDEGEE. Trimming stripped 1 base from V and 4 bases from J, with 8 bases between. The CDR3: CASSLRRRNEKLFF. The CDR3 nucleotides are TGTGCCAGCAGCTTGCGCAGGCGTAATGAAAAACTGTTTTTT.

The V and J genes are TRBV27 and TRBJ1-3; the D gene is possibly TRBD1 (5 bases). The germline V gene encodes CDR1 MNHEY and CDR2 SMNVEV (reference sequence). This CDR3 is built from 16 residues. V was pared by 8 bases and J by 1 base, with 18 bases between. The CDR3 protein is CASGSVWGGSGNTIYF. The CDR3 bases are TGTGCCAGCGGTAGTGTGTGGGGGGGATCTGGAAACACCATATATTTT.

Here the CDR3 DNA reads TGTGCCAGCCGGAGGACAGGGAGCGGGACTGAAGCTTTCTTT. This encodes CASRRTGSGTEAFF. The rearrangement uses TRBV18 and TRBJ1-1; the match to TRBD1 covers 8 bases. J gave up 5 bases and V 8 bases, and 10 bases lay outside the gene matches. The V gene's germline CDR1 is KGHSH and CDR2 LQKENI. The CDR3 is made up of 14 amino acids.

The genes are TRBV18 and TRBJ2-2; maybe TRBD1 (6 bases). V dropped 3 bases and J dropped 4 bases, with 12 bases sitting between them. This CDR3 has 15 residues. The germline CDR1 and CDR2 sequences are KGHSH and LQKENI. The CDR3 bases are TGTGCCAGCTCACCGGGACAACCCGGCACCGGGGAGCTGTTTTTT. Translating it yields CASSPGQPGTGELFF.

This chain links TRBV5-6 with TRBJ2-7; D remains unclear. Germline V gene lookup returns CDR1 SGHDT and CDR2 YYEEEE. This CDR3 spans 13 amino acids. The ends were cut back, 2 bases at V and 2 bases at J, with 8 bases in the middle. The CDR3 DNA is TGTGCCAGCAGCTTCGGTCAGGCCTACGAGCAGTACTTC. This codes for CASSFGQAYEQYF. The whole variable domain, remainder taken from reference TRBV5-6 and TRBJ2-7, is DAGVTQSPTHLIKTRGQQVTLRCSPKSGHDTVSWYQQALGQGPQFIFQYYEEEERQRGNFPDRFSGHQFPNYSSELNVNALLLGDSALYLCASSFGQAYEQYFGPGTRLTVT.

This clone has a single count. The chain has TRBV29-1 and TRBJ1-1; no clear D. The ends were cut back, 7 bases at V and 4 bases at J, with 7 bases in the middle. The CDR3 totals 10 residues. CDR1 is SQVTM, CDR2 ANQGSEA, per germline. The CDR3 sequence is CSARSTEAFF. As DNA, the CDR3 is TGCAGCGCACGGTCCACTGAAGCTTTCTTT.

The CDR3 region is CATSKGAGNTEAFF. The CDR3 DNA follows: TGTGCCACCAGTAAGGGGGCAGGGAACACTGAAGCTTTCTTT. The gene calls are TRBV24-1 and TRBJ1-1, with 7 positions matching TRBD1. Germline values: CDR1 KGHDR, CDR2 SFDVKD. The V gene end was trimmed by 6 bases and the J gene end by 1 base; junction bases not matched to a gene: 4. The CDR3 spans 14 residues.

The chain recombines TRBV9 with TRBJ2-1, with D possibly being TRBD1 (6 bases). With 4 bases removed from V and 4 bases from J, the gap between germline ends came to 15 bases. This CDR3 spans 15 amino acids. Germline-derived CDR1 and CDR2 are SGDLS and YYNGEE. The CDR3 reads CASSRRTGFYNEQFF. Here the CDR3 DNA reads TGTGCCAGCAGCCGTCGAACAGGGTTTTACAATGAGCAGTTCTTC.